The present TCR beta chain was sequenced within a study of blood T cell repertoires in COVID-19. The CDR3 loop spans 14 amino acids. V lost 5 bases, J lost 1 base, and 10 bases lay in between. Germline CDR1 LNHDA, CDR2 SQIVND (reference sequence). Some clones are missing from TCRdb's copy, which holds only in-frame ones; the method was immunoSEQ multiplex PCR. The sample includes a few hundred thousand clones, about 88% of them seen just once. The chain uses TRBV19 and TRBJ2-3, with D possibly TRBD2 on 5 matching bases. Sequences were obtained from peripheral blood. The receptor comes from a woman in her twenties or thirties with COVID-19, enrolled during active disease. The DNA for the CDR3 is TGTGCCAGTAGTTCCTGGACTGGCACAGATACGCAGTATTTT. Translated: CASSSWTGTDTQYF.